This T cell receptor beta chain is drawn from a study of T-cell reconstitution after alpha-beta-depleted transplantation in children. Whole-study results and caveats: Expanded graft clones, several hundred of them, were reportedly the source of alpha-beta T cells about two months after transplant.

As concerns this clonotype: Antigen: not known.

Deletions cut 1 base from V and 4 bases from J, with 13 bases between. Per germline, CDR1 SGHTA and CDR2 FQGNSA. The CDR3 length is 15 residues. Library preparation (for TCRbeta) was performed with unique molecular identifiers. TCRdb recomputed calls from the PCR reads with MiXCR, one row per CDR3 protein. The repertoire holds about 980,000 distinct CDR3 sequences, with around 30% as singletons. Sequencing used PBMCs, mostly from graft donor cells, obtained 360 days after TCRalphabeta/CD19-depleted stem cell transplant. The source of this sequence is a boy in the first two years of life who had a stem cell transplant for SCID, so the T cells may come from the graft donor. The chain carries TRBV7-2 and TRBJ1-2; tentative D call: TRBD1 (6 bases). CDR3 in amino acids: CASSLVPGEVYGYTF. DNA for the CDR3: TGTGCCAGCAGCTTAGTCCCAGGGGAGGTCTATGGCTACACCTTC.